The following is a T cell receptor (beta chain) sequence with its context. These data belong to a study of shared clonotypes between healthy human individuals. Germline CDR1 is MGHRA and CDR2 is YSYEKL. This CDR3 spans 17 amino acids. V lost 0 bases to trimming and J lost 5 bases; unmatched junction nucleotides: 11. Sequencing used immunoSEQ multiplex PCR; TCRdb keeps in-frame clones, though not all of them. The sample records about 1 million clones, approximately 80% being singletons. V and J are TRBV4-1 and TRBJ1-2, with 8 bases matching TRBD1. The clonotype originates from a young man in good health. Some clones in this sample may be carry-over from other donors' samples. Source material: memory CD4+ T cells from PBMCs. The subset is: CD45RA-negative fraction. CDR3 residues: CASSQERPTGGRYGYTF. The CDR3 region has the DNA TGCGCCAGCAGCCAAGAACGGCCTACAGGGGGACGGTATGGCTACACCTTC.